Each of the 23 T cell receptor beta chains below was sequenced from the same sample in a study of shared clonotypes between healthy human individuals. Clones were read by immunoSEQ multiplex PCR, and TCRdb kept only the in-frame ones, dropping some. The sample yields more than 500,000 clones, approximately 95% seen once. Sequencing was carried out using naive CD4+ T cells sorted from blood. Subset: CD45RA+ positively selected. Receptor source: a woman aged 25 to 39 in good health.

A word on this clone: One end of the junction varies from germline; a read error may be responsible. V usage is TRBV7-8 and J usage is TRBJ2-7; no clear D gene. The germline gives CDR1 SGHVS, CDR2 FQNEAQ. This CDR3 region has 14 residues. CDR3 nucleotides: TGTGCCAACAGCCCATTGGGCAGGTTGTACGAGCAGTACTTC. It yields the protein CANSPLGRLYEQYF. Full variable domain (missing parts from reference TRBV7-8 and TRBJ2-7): GAGVSQSPRYKVAKRGQDVALRCDPISGHVSLFWYQQALGQGPEFLTYFQNEAQLDKSGLPSDRFFAERPEGSVSTLKIQRTQQEDSAVYLCANSPLGRLYEQYFGPGTRLTVT.

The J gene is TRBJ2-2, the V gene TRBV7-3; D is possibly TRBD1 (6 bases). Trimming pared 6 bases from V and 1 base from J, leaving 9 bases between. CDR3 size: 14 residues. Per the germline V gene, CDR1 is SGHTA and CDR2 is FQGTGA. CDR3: CASSLGQNTGELFF. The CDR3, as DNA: TGTGCCAGCAGTTTGGGACAGAACACCGGGGAGCTGTTTTTT.

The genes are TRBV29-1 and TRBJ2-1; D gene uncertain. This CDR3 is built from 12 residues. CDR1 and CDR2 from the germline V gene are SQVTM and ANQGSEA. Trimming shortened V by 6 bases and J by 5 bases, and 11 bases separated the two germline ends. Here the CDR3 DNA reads TGCAGCGTAAAAGGGTTTAACAATGAGCAGTTCTTC. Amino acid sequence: CSVKGFNNEQFF.

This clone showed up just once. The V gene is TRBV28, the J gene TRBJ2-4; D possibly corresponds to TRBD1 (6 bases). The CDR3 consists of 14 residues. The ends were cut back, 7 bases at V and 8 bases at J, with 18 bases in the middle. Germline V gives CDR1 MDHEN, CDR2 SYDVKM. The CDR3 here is CASTKDGGWDIQYF. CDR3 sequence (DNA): TGTGCCAGCACCAAAGATGGGGGCTGGGACATTCAGTACTTC.

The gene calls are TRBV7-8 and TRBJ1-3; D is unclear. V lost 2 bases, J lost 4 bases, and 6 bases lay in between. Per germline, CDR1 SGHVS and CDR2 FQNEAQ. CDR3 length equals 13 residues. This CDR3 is CASSLRTGNTIYF. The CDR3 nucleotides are TGTGCCAGCAGCTTACGGACGGGAAACACCATATATTTT.

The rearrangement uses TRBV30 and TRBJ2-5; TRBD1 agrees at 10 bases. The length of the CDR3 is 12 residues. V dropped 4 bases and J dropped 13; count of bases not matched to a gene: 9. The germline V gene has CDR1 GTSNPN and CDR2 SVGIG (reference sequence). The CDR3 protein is CAWTGGTGEWYF. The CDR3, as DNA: TGTGCCTGGACTGGAGGGACAGGGGAGTGGTACTTC.

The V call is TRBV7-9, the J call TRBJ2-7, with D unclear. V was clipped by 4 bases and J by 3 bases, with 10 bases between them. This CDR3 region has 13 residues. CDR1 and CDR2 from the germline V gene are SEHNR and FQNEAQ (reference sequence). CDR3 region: CASSYEQNYEQYF. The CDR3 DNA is TGTGCCAGCAGCTACGAACAAAACTACGAGCAGTACTTC. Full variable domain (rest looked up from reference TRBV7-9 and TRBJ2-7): DTGVSQNPRHKITKRGQNVTFRCDPISEHNRLYWYRQTLGQGPEFLTYFQNEAQLEKSRLLSDRFSAERPKGSFSTLEIQRTEQGDSAMYLCASSYEQNYEQYFGPGTRLTVT.

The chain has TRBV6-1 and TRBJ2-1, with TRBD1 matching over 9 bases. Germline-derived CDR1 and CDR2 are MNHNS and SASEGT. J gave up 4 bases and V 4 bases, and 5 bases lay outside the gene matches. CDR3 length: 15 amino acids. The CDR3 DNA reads TGTGCCAGCAGTGCTCCGGGACAGGGATACAATGAGCAGTTCTTC. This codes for CASSAPGQGYNEQFF.

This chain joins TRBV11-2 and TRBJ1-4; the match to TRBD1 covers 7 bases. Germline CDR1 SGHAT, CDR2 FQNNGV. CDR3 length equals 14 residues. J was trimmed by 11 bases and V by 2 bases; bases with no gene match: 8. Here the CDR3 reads CASSLTQGNRKLFF. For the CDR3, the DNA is TGTGCCAGCAGCTTAACACAGGGGAATCGGAAACTGTTTTTT.

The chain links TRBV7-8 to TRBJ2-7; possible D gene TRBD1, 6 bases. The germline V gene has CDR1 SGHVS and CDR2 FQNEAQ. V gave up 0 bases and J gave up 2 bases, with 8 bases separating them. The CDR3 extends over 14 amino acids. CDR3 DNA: TGTGCCAGCAGCTTAGCAGGGGGTCCCTACGAGCAGTACTTC. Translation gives CASSLAGGPYEQYF.

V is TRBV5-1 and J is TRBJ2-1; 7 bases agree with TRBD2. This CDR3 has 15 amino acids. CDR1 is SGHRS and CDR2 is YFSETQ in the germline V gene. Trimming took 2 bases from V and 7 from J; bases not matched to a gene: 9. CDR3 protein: CASSFPSGRGNEQFF. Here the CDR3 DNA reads TGCGCCAGCAGCTTCCCTAGCGGTCGCGGGAATGAGCAGTTCTTC.

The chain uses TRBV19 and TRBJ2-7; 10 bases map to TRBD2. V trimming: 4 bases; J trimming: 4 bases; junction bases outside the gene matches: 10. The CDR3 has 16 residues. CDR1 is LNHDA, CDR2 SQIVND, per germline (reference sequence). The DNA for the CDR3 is TGTGCCAGTAGTAGCACTCTAGCGGGAGAGGGTTACGAGCAGTACTTC. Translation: CASSSTLAGEGYEQYF.

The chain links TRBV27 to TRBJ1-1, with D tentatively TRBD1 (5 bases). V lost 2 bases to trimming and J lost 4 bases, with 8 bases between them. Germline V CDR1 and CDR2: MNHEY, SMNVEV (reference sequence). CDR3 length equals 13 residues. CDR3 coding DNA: TGTGCCAGCAGTTTACGGGGCAGCACTGAAGCTTTCTTT. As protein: CASSLRGSTEAFF.

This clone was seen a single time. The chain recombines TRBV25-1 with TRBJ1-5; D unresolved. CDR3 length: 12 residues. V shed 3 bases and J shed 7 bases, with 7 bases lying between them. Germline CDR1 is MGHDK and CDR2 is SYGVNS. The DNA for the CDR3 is TGTGCCAGCAGTGACGTCGGCCAGCCCCAGCATTTT. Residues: CASSDVGQPQHF.

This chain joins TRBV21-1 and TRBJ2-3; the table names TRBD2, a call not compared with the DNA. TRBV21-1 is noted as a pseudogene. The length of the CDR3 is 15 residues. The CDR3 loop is CASSPPCVSTDTQYF. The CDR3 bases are TGTGCCAGCAGCCCCCCCTGTGTCAGCACAGATACGCAGTATTTT.

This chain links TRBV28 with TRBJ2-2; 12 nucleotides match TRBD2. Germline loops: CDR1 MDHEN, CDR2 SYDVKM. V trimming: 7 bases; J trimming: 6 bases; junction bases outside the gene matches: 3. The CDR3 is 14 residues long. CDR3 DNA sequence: TGTGCCAGCACGAGACTAGCGGGAGCCGGGGAGCTGTTTTTT. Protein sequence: CASTRLAGAGELFF.

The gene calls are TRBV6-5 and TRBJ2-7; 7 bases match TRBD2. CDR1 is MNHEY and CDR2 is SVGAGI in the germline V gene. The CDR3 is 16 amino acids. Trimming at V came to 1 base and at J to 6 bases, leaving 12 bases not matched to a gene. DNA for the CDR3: TGTGCCAGCAGTTACTTCCAAGGACTAGGGATGGGCGAGCAGTACTTC. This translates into CASSYFQGLGMGEQYF.

CDR3 DNA: TGCGCCAGCAGCCCGGGGACAGGGGGAGAAGCTTTCTTT. Translation: CASSPGTGGEAFF. The chain uses TRBV5-1 and TRBJ1-1; 11 bases map to TRBD1. With 4 bases clipped from V and 8 bases from J, the junction kept 4 bases outside the gene matches. Germline V gives CDR1 SGHRS, CDR2 YFSETQ. The CDR3 runs to 13 residues.

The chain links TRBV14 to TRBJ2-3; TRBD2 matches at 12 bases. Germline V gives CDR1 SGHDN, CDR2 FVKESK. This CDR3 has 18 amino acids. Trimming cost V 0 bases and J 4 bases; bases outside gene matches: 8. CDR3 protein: CASSQEVGLAGSPDTQYF. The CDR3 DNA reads TGTGCCAGCAGCCAAGAGGTCGGACTAGCGGGATCCCCAGATACGCAGTATTTT.

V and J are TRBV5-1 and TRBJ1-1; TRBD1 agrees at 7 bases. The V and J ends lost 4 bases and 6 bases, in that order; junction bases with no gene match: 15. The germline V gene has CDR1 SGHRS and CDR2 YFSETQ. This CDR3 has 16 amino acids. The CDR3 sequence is CASSKTSTGVVAEAFF. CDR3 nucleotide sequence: TGCGCCAGCAGCAAAACAAGTACAGGGGTTGTGGCTGAAGCTTTCTTT.

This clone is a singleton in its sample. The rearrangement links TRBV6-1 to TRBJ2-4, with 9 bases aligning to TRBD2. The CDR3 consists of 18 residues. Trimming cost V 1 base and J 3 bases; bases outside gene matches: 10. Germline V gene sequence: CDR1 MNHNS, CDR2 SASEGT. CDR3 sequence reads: CASSEVLAGEVGKNIQYF. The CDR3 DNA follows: TGTGCCAGCAGTGAAGTATTAGCGGGAGAAGTGGGCAAAAACATTCAGTACTTC.

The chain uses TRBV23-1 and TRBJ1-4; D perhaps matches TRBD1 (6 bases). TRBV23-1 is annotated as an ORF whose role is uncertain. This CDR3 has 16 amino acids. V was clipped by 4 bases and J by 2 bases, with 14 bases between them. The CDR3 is CASSPPVGGTNEKLFF. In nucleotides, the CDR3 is TGCGCCAGCAGTCCCCCCGTCGGGGGCACTAATGAAAAACTGTTTTTT.

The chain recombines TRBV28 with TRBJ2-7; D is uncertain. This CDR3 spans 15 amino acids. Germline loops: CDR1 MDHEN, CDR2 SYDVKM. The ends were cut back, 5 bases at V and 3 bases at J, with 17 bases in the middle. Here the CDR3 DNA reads TGTGCCAGCAGTCCTCTCTCTCCTTCAAACTACGAGCAGTACTTC. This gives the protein CASSPLSPSNYEQYF.